The present TCR beta chain was sequenced within a study of Ad26.COV2.S vaccination and SARS-CoV-2 variants. Whole-study results and caveats: Non-spike TCR breadth did not differ much between vaccine and placebo recipients.

To note about this clone: Its antigen is not known.

Method: immunoSEQ multiplex PCR; TCRdb's copy keeps in-frame clones and lacks some. The profile shows just over 350,000 clones, 92% of them singletons. The germline gives CDR1 SGHTA, CDR2 FQGNSA. V was shortened by 2 bases and J by 6 bases, with 4 bases between the two germline ends. The CDR3 extends over 11 amino acids. The clonotype originates from a human donor who had recovered from COVID-19. V is TRBV7-2 and J is TRBJ1-1; no firm D call. Material: peripheral blood, obtained after recovery from COVID-19. The chain's CDR3 is CASSLTPEAFF. In nucleotides, the CDR3 is TGTGCCAGCAGCTTAACACCTGAAGCTTTCTTT.